This T cell receptor (beta chain) appears in the sequencing data of a study of T cells in localized non-small cell lung cancer. Points from the study as a whole: A denser population of T cells in blood accompanied longer overall survival. In adjacent lung appeared a median about 58 of the top 100 tumor clones.

As regards this clone: The antigen remains unidentified.

Germline CDR1 reads WNHNN; CDR2 reads SYGVQD (reference sequence). V trimming: 6 bases; J trimming: 5 bases; junction bases outside the gene matches: 8. This CDR3 is 14 amino acids long. Profiled with immunoSEQ multiplex PCR; TCRdb holds only in-frame clones, not every one. Of almost 30,000 clones in the sample, 88% were seen once. V gene TRBV10-1 combines with J gene TRBJ1-2; TRBD1 agrees at 8 bases. The sequence derives from a female donor over 55 with stage III squamous cell lung carcinoma. This specimen consisted of peripheral blood, obtained before any cancer treatment. Here the CDR3 reads CASRAGQGPYGYTF. CDR3 bases: TGCGCCAGCAGAGCAGGACAGGGTCCTTATGGCTACACCTTC.